The 9 T cell receptor beta chains given below trace back to one sample, sequenced in a study of T cell responses to AZD1222 COVID-19 vaccine. The assay was immunoSEQ multiplex PCR, and TCRdb's table has in-frame clones only and misses some. The table includes some 180,000 clones, over 90% detected once. This specimen consisted of peripheral blood, obtained 28 days after the second AZD1222 dose. These receptors originate from an adult who received the AZD1222 COVID-19 vaccine.

V usage is TRBV27 and J usage is TRBJ1-2; a weak D match, TRBD1 (6 bases). Germline V CDR1 and CDR2: MNHEY, SMNVEV (reference sequence). The CDR3 runs 14 residues. Trimming removed 2 bases at V and 4 bases at J, with 11 bases between. The CDR3 protein is CASSLQGWGYGYTF. The CDR3 DNA is TGTGCCAGCAGTTTACAGGGGTGGGGCTATGGCTACACCTTC.

V usage is TRBV27 and J usage is TRBJ2-7, with 12 bases that match TRBD2. In germline, CDR1 is MNHEY, CDR2 SMNVEV (reference sequence). The V gene end was trimmed by 8 bases and the J gene end by 3 bases; junction bases not matched to a gene: 17. CDR3 size: 18 residues. DNA of the CDR3: TGTGCCAGCCGGATGCTAGCGGGGGGGCCCCTTTCAAGCTACGAGCAGTACTTC. Translated: CASRMLAGGPLSSYEQYF.

The J gene is TRBJ1-5, the V gene TRBV18; D is uncertain. Germline V lookup: CDR1 KGHSH, CDR2 LQKENI. The germline V and J ends were trimmed by 3 bases and 0 bases, with 6 bases remaining between them. The CDR3 spans 14 residues. CDR3 sequence: CASSPLDSNQPQHF. CDR3 sequence (DNA): TGTGCCAGCTCACCTCTAGATAGCAATCAGCCCCAGCATTTT.

This clone has only one observation. The chain carries TRBV5-1 and TRBJ2-1; D possibly matches TRBD1 or TRBD2 (5 bases each). The V end was cut by 3 bases, the J end by 4 bases, with 14 bases between. The CDR3 is made up of 15 amino acids. Looked up from germline, CDR1 is SGHRS and CDR2 is YFSETQ. CDR3: CASSWDRRRYNEQFF. DNA for the CDR3: TGCGCCAGCAGCTGGGACCGCAGACGGTACAATGAGCAGTTCTTC.

The chain recombines TRBV19 with TRBJ1-5, with D possibly TRBD1 on 5 matching bases. Germline-derived CDR1 and CDR2 are LNHDA and SQIVND (reference sequence). With 3 bases removed from V and 0 bases from J, the gap between germline ends came to 9 bases. CDR3 length: 15 residues. For the CDR3, the DNA is TGTGCCAGTAGTATTACAGGTTATAGCAATCAGCCCCAGCATTTT. It encodes CASSITGYSNQPQHF. Drawing the rest from reference TRBV19 and TRBJ1-5, the complete variable domain is DGGITQSPKYLFRKEGQNVTLSCEQNLNHDAMYWYRQDPGQGLRLIYYSQIVNDFQKGDIAEGYSVSREKKESFPLTVTSAQKNPTAFYLCASSITGYSNQPQHFGDGTRLSIL.

The chain links TRBV18 to TRBJ1-4; TRBD1 aligns across 11 bases. The CDR3 consists of 16 residues. V dropped 5 bases and J dropped 2; count of bases not matched to a gene: 4. CDR1 is KGHSH and CDR2 is LQKENI in the germline V gene. CDR3 nucleotide sequence: TGTGCCAGCTCAGGACAGGGGGCTGGCACTAATGAAAAACTGTTTTTT. As protein: CASSGQGAGTNEKLFF.

The V and J genes are TRBV4-3 and TRBJ1-1; D gene unclear. V lost 5 bases and J 6 bases, leaving 7 bases between the germline ends. Germline V gene sequence: CDR1 LGHNA, CDR2 YSLEER. This CDR3 region has 11 residues. The CDR3 is CASSALPEAFF. The CDR3 coding sequence is TGCGCCAGCAGCGCCCTCCCTGAAGCTTTCTTT.

The J gene is TRBJ1-1, the V gene TRBV5-1; D uncertain. The V end was cut by 0 bases, the J end by 8 bases, with 14 bases between. Germline V CDR1 and CDR2: SGHRS, YFSETQ. The CDR3 is 14 amino acids. CDR3 sequence: CASSLAAAFGEAFF. The CDR3 DNA follows: TGCGCCAGCAGCTTGGCAGCAGCCTTCGGCGAAGCTTTCTTT.

The chain employs TRBV30 and TRBJ1-2; D is ambiguous. There are 11 residues in the CDR3. The V gene's germline CDR1 is GTSNPN and CDR2 SVGIG (reference sequence). V was pared by 8 bases and J by 2 bases, with 9 bases between. CDR3 protein: CARLGNYGYTF. DNA of the CDR3: TGTGCCCGGTTAGGGAACTATGGCTACACCTTC.